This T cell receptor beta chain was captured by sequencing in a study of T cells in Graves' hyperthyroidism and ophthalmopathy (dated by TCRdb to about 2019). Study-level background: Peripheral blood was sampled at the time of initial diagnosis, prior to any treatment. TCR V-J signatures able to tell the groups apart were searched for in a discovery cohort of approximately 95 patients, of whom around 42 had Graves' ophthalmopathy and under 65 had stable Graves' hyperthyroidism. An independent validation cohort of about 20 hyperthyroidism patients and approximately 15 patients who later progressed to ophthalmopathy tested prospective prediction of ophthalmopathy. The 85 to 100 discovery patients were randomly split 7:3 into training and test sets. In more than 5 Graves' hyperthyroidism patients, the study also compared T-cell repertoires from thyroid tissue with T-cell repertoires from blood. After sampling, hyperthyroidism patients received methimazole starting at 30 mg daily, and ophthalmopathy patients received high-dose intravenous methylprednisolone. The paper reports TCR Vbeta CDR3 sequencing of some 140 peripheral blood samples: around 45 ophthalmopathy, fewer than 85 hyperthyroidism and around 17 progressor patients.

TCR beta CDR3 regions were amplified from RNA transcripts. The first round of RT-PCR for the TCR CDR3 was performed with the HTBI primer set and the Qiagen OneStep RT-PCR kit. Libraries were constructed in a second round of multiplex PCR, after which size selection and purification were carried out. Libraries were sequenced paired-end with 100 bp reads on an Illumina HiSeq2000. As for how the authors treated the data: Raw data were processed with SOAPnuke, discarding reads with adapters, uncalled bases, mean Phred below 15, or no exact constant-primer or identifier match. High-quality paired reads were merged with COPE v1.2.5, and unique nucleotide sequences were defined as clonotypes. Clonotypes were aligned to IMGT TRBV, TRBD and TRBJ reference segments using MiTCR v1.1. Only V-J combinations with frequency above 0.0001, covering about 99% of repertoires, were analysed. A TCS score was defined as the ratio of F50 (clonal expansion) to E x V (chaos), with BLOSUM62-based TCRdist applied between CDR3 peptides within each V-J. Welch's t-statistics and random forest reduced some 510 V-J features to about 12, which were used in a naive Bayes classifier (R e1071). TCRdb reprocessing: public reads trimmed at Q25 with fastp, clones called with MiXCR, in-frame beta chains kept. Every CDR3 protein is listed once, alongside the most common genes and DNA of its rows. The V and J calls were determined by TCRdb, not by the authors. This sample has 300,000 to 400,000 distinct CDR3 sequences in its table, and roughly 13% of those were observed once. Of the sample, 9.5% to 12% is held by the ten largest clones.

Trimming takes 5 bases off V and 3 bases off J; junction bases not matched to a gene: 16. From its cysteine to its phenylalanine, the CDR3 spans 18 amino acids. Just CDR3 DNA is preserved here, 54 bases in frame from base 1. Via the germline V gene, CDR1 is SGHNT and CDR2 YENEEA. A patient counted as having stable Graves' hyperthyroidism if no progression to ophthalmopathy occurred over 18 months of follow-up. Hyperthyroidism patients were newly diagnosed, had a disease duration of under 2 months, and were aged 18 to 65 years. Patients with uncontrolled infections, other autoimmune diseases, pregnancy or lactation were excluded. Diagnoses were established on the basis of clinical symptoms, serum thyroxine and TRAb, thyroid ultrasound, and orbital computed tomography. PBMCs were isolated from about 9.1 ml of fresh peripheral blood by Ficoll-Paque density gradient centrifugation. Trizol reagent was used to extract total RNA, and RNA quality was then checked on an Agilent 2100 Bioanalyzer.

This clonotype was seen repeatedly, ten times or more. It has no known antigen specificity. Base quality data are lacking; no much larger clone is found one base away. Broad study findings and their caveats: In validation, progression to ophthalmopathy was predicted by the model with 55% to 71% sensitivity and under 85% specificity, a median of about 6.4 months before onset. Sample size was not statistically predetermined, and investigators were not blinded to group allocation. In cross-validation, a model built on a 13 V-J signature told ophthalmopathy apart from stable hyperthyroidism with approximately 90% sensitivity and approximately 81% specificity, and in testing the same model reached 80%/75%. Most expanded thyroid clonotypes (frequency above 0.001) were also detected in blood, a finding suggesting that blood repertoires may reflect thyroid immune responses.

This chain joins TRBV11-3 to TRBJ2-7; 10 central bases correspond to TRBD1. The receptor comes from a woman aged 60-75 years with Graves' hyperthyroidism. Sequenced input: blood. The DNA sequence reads TGTGCCAGCAGCATTAGTATCCCGACAGGGGGCCAGGGCTACGAGCAGTACTTC. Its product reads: CASSISIPTGGQGYEQYF.